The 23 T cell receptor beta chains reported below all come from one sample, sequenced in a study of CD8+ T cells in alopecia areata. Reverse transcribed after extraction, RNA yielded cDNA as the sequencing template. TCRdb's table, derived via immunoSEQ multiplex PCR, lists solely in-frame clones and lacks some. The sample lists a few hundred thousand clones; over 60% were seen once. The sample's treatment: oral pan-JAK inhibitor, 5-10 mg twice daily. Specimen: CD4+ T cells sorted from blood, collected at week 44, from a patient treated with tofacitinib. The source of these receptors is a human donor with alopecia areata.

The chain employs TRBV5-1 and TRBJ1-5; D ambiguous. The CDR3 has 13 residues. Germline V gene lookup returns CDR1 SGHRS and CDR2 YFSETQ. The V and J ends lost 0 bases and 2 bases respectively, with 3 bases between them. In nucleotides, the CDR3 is TGCGCCAGCAGCTTGGCAGGCAATCAGCCCCAGCATTTT. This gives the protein CASSLAGNQPQHF.

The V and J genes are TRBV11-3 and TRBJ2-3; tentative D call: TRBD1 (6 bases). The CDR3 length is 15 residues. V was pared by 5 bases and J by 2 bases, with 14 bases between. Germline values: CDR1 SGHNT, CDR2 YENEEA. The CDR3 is CASSPPQGITDTQYF. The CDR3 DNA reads TGTGCCAGCAGCCCCCCGCAGGGGATCACAGATACGCAGTATTTT. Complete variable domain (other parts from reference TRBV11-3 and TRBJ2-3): EAGVVQSPRYKIIEKKQPVAFWCNPISGHNTLYWYLQNLGQGPELLIRYENEEAVDDSQLPKDRFSAERLKGVDSTLKIQPAELGDSAVYLCASSPPQGITDTQYFGPGTRLTVL.

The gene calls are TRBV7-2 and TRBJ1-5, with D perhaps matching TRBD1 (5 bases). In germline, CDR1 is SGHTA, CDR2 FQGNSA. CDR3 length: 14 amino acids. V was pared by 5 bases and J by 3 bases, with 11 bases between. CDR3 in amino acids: CASSLGEFNQPQHF. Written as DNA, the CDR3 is TGTGCCAGCAGCCTAGGGGAGTTCAATCAGCCCCAGCATTTT.

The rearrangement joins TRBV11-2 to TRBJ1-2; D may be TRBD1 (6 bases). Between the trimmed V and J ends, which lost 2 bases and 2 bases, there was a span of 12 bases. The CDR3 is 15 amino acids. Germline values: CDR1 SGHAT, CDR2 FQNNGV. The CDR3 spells CASSLKAGANYGYTF. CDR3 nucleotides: TGTGCCAGCAGCTTAAAGGCGGGGGCGAACTATGGCTACACCTTC.

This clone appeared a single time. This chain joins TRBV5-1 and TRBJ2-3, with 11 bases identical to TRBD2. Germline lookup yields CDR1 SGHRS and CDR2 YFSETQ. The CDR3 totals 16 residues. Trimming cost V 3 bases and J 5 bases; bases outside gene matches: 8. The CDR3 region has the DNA TGCGCCAGCAGCTCCAAAACTAGCGGGGGTAAAGATACGCAGTATTTT. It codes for CASSSKTSGGKDTQYF.

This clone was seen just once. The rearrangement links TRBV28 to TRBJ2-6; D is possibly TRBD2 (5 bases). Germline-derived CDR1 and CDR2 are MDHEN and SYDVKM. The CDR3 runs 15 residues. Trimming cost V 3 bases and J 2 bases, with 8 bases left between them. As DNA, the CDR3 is TGTGCCAGCAGTTTCTCGGGGACTGGGGCCAACGTCCTGACTTTC. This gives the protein CASSFSGTGANVLTF.

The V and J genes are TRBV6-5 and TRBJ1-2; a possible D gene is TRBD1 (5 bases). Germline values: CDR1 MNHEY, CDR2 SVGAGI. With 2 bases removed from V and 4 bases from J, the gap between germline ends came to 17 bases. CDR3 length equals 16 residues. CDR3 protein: CASSYLVAGRAYGYTF. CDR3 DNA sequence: TGTGCCAGCAGTTACCTCGTAGCAGGCAGGGCCTATGGCTACACCTTC.

The CDR3 bases are TGTGCCAGCAGCTTCCGGGGGGGCCTGGAGACCCAGTACTTC. Translated, it gives CASSFRGGLETQYF. The chain is built from TRBV7-6 and TRBJ2-5, with TRBD2 identical over 8 bases. V lost 3 bases to trimming and J lost 5 bases; unmatched junction nucleotides: 5. CDR1 and CDR2 (germline): SGHVS, FNYEAQ. There are 14 residues in the CDR3.

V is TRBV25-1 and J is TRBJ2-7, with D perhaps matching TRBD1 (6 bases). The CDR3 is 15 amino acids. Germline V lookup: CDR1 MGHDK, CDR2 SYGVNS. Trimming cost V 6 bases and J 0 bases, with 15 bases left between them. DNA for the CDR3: TGTGCCAGCAGGTCCCAGGGGCCGAACTCCTACGAGCAGTACTTC. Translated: CASRSQGPNSYEQYF.

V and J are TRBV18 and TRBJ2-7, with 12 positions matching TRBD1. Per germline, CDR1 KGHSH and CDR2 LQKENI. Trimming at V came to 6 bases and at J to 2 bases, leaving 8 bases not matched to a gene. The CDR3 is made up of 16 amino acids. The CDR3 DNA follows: TGTGCCAGCTCCCGGGGGACAGGGGGCTCCGCCTACGAGCAGTACTTC. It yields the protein CASSRGTGGSAYEQYF. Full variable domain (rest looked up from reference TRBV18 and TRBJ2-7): NAGVMQNPRHLVRRRGQEARLRCSPMKGHSHVYWYRQLPEEGLKFMVYLQKENIIDESGMPKERFSAEFPKEGPSILRIQQVVRGDSAAYFCASSRGTGGSAYEQYFGPGTRLTVT.

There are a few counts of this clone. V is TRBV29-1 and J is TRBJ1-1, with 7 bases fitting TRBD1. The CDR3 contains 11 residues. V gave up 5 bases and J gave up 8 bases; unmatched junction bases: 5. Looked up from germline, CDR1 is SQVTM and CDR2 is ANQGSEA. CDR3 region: CSVQQGLEAFF. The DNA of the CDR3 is TGCAGCGTTCAACAGGGGCTCGAAGCTTTCTTT. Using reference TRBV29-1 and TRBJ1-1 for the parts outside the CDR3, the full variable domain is SAVISQKPSRDICQRGTSLTIQCQVDSQVTMMFWYRQQPGQSLTLIATANQGSEATYESGFVIDKFPISRPNLTFSTLTVSNMSPEDSSIYLCSVQQGLEAFFGQGTRLTVV.

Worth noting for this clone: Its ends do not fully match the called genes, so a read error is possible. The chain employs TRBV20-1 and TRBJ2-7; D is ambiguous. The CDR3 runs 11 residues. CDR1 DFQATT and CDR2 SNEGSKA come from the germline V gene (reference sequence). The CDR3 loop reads CSARGTDEQYF. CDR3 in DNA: TGCAGTGCGAGAGGTACGGACGAGCAGTACTTC.

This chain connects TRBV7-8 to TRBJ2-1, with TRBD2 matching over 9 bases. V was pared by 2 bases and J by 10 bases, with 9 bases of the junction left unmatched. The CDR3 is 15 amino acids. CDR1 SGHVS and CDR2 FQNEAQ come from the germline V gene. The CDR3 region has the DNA TGTGCCAGCAGCTTATTGGCTAGCGGGGAAGGGGAGCAGTTCTTC. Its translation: CASSLLASGEGEQFF. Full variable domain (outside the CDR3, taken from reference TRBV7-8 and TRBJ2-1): GAGVSQSPRYKVAKRGQDVALRCDPISGHVSLFWYQQALGQGPEFLTYFQNEAQLDKSGLPSDRFFAERPEGSVSTLKIQRTQQEDSAVYLCASSLLASGEGEQFFGPGTRLTVL.

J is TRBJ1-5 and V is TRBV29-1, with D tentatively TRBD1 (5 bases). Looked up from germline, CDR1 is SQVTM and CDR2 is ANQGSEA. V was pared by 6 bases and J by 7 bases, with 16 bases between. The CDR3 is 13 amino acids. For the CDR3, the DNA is TGCAGCGTCCTTCAGGGAGCGGAGCAGCCCCAGCATTTT. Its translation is CSVLQGAEQPQHF.

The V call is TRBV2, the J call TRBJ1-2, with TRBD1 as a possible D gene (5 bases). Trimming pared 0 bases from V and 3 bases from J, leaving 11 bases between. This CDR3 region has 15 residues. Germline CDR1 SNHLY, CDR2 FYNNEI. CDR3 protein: CASSEAGRGDYGYTF. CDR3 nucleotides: TGTGCCAGCAGTGAAGCGGGACGGGGGGACTATGGCTACACCTTC.

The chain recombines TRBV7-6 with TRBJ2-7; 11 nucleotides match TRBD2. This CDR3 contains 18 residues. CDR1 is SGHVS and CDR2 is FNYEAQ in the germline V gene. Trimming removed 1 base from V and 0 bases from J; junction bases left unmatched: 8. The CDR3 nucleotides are TGTGCCAGCAGCTTAGTCGCTAGCGGGGGGCCAAGCTCCTACGAGCAGTACTTC. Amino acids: CASSLVASGGPSSYEQYF.

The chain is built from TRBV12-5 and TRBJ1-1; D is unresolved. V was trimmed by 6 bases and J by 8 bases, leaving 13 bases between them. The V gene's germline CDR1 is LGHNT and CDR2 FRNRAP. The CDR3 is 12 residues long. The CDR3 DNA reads TGTGCTAGTGGCCGGACTTCTACGGAAGCTTTCTTT. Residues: CASGRTSTEAFF.

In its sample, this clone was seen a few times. The CDR3 region has the DNA TGCGCCAGCAGCCCGGGGGAATACCGTTTATATGGCTACACCTTC. This encodes CASSPGEYRLYGYTF. The V gene is TRBV5-1, the J gene TRBJ1-2, with D possibly TRBD1 on 5 matching bases. Germline V gives CDR1 SGHRS, CDR2 YFSETQ. CDR3 length equals 15 residues. V lost 4 bases and J 5 bases, leaving 18 bases between the germline ends. The entire variable domain, with the rest obtained from reference TRBV5-1 and TRBJ1-2, is as follows: KAGVTQTPRYLIKTRGQQVTLSCSPISGHRSVSWYQQTPGQGLQFLFEYFSETQRNKGNFPGRFSGRQFSNSRSEMNVSTLELGDSALYLCASSPGEYRLYGYTFGSGTRLTVV.

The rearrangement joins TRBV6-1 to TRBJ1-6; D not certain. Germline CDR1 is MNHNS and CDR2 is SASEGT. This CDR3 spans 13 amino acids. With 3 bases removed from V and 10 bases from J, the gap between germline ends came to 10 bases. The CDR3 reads CASSDDIWSPLHF. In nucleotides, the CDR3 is TGTGCCAGCAGTGATGATATTTGGTCACCCCTCCACTTT.

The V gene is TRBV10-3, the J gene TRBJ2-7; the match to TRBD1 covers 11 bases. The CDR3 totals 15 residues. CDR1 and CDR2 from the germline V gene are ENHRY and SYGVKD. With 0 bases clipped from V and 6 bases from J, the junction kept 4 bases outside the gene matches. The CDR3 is CAISESGTGGPEQYF. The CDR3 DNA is TGTGCCATCAGTGAGTCAGGGACAGGGGGTCCCGAGCAGTACTTC.

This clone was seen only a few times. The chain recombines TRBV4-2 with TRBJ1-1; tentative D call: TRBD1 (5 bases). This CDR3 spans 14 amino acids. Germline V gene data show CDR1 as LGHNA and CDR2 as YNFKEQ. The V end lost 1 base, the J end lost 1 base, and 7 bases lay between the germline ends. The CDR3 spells CASSQGGGNTEAFF. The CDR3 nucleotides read TGTGCCAGCAGCCAAGGGGGGGGGAACACTGAAGCTTTCTTT.

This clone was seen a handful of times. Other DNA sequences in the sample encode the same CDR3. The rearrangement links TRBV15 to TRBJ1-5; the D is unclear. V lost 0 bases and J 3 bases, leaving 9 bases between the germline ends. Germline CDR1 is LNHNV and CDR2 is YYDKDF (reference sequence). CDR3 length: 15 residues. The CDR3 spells CATSRDGLSNQPQHF. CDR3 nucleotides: TGTGCCACCAGCAGAGACGGGCTCTCCAATCAGCCCCAGCATTTT.

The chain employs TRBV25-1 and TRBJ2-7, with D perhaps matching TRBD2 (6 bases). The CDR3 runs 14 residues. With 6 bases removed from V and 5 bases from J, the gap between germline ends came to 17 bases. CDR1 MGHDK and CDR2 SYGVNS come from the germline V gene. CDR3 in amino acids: CASSEVGRGNEQYF. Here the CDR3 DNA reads TGTGCCAGCAGCGAGGTAGGACGGGGGAACGAGCAGTACTTC.